These 22 T cell receptor beta chains were sequenced from one sample in a study of blood T cell repertoires in COVID-19. Measured with immunoSEQ multiplex PCR; TCRdb has only the in-frame clones, and not every one. Here the sample spans 490,000 or so clones, about 88% being singletons. Sequencing was done on a sample of PBMCs or T cells enriched from blood (not recorded which). All receptors derive from a woman aged 60-75 years who had recovered from COVID-19.

V usage is TRBV5-4 and J usage is TRBJ2-7; 8 positions match TRBD1. CDR1 SGHNT and CDR2 YYREEE come from the germline V gene (reference sequence). Trimming removed 5 bases from V and 2 bases from J; junction bases left unmatched: 9. This CDR3 is 15 amino acids long. As DNA, the CDR3 is TGTGCCAGCAGTCTTACAGGGGGAAAAACCTACGAGCAGTACTTC. Translation gives CASSLTGGKTYEQYF.

This clone appeared a single time. The rearrangement uses TRBV4-1 and TRBJ2-1; TRBD2 matches at 10 bases. The germline V gene has CDR1 MGHRA and CDR2 YSYEKL. J gave up 10 bases and V 0 bases, and 6 bases lay outside the gene matches. This CDR3 has 15 amino acids. The CDR3 loop reads CASSQELAGRGEQFF. In nucleotides, the CDR3 is TGCGCCAGCAGCCAAGAACTAGCGGGGAGGGGGGAGCAGTTCTTC.

The chain recombines TRBV5-4 with TRBJ1-1; D gene ambiguous. Germline V gives CDR1 SGHNT, CDR2 YYREEE (reference sequence). V was cut by 3 bases and J by 2 bases, with 14 bases left in between. The CDR3 is made up of 15 amino acids. CDR3 protein: CASSSYDTVNTEAFF. The CDR3 bases are TGTGCCAGCAGCTCCTACGATACAGTAAACACTGAAGCTTTCTTT.

The chain is built from TRBV5-8 and TRBJ1-2, with 9 bases that match TRBD1. Germline lookup yields CDR1 SGHTS and CDR2 YDEGEE. Trimming at V came to 4 bases and at J to 3 bases, leaving 7 bases not matched to a gene. The CDR3 contains 15 residues. The CDR3 region is CASSKSRQGDYGYTF. The CDR3 nucleotides are TGTGCCAGCAGCAAGTCCCGACAGGGGGACTATGGCTACACCTTC.

A note on this clone: The sample holds other DNA sequences that translate to the same CDR3. The rearrangement links TRBV11-2 to TRBJ1-5, with 8 bases fitting TRBD1. Germline assignment: CDR1 SGHAT and CDR2 FQNNGV. Trimming took 3 bases from V and 7 from J; bases not matched to a gene: 8. The length of the CDR3 is 15 residues. CDR3 nucleotide sequence: TGTGCCAGCAGCTTGGGTCCAGGGGGCGTGCAGCCCCAGCATTTT. Amino acids: CASSLGPGGVQPQHF.

The chain recombines TRBV6-5 with TRBJ1-2; D is possibly TRBD1 (5 bases). The CDR3 totals 14 residues. Germline lookup yields CDR1 MNHEY and CDR2 SVGAGI. Trimming shortened V by 8 bases and J by 4 bases, and 17 bases separated the two germline ends. This CDR3 is CASLSRVGGYGYTF. In nucleotides, the CDR3 is TGTGCCAGCCTCTCGAGGGTCGGGGGCTATGGCTACACCTTC.

In this sample, this clone turned up once. This chain connects TRBV2 to TRBJ1-5; TRBD1 agrees at 9 bases. The CDR3 runs 19 residues. V trimming: 3 bases; J trimming: 0 bases; junction bases outside the gene matches: 12. Per germline, CDR1 SNHLY and CDR2 FYNNEI. The CDR3 DNA sequence: TGTGCCAGCAGTGAGGAACGGGGGACAGGGCTGTATAGCAATCAGCCCCAGCATTTT. This translates into CASSEERGTGLYSNQPQHF. Full variable domain (rest looked up from reference TRBV2 and TRBJ1-5): EPEVTQTPSHQVTQMGQEVILRCVPISNHLYFYWYRQILGQKVEFLVSFYNNEISEKSEIFDDQFSVERPDGSNFTLKIRSTKLEDSAMYFCASSEERGTGLYSNQPQHFGDGTRLSIL.

This clone was picked up one time. The V gene is TRBV5-6, the J gene TRBJ2-7, with TRBD2 identical over 11 bases. Germline loops: CDR1 SGHDT, CDR2 YYEEEE. V lost 3 bases, J lost 6 bases, and 5 bases stayed unmatched. The CDR3 covers 14 residues. CDR3 bases: TGTGCCAGCAGCTCGGGACTAGCGGTGGGCGAGCAGTACTTC. As protein: CASSSGLAVGEQYF.

This rearrangement joins TRBV5-1 to TRBJ1-1; D may be TRBD1 (5 bases). The V end was cut by 0 bases, the J end by 5 bases, with 5 bases between. The CDR3 is 12 amino acids. CDR1 is SGHRS and CDR2 is YFSETQ in the germline V gene. The CDR3: CASSLEGTEAFF. DNA of the CDR3: TGCGCCAGCAGCTTGGAGGGGACTGAAGCTTTCTTT.

V gene TRBV9 combines with J gene TRBJ2-2; perhaps TRBD1 as D (6 bases). Trimming removed 0 bases at V and 7 bases at J, with 16 bases between. CDR1 and CDR2 (germline): SGDLS, YYNGEE. The CDR3 has 16 residues. The CDR3 loop reads CASSVDPGVSGGELFF. CDR3 sequence (DNA): TGTGCCAGCAGCGTAGACCCAGGGGTATCGGGCGGGGAGCTGTTTTTT.

The V gene is TRBV19, the J gene TRBJ2-6, with D perhaps matching TRBD2 (6 bases). The CDR3 spans 16 residues. Trimming took off 4 bases at V and 2 bases at J, with 12 bases between the two ends. The germline V gene encodes CDR1 LNHDA and CDR2 SQIVND (reference sequence). The CDR3 reads CASSTGWRAGANVLTF. CDR3 bases: TGTGCCAGTAGTACCGGGTGGAGGGCTGGGGCCAACGTCCTGACTTTC.

The rearrangement joins TRBV28 to TRBJ2-1; TRBD1 matches 9 bases. There are 15 residues in the CDR3. With 4 bases clipped from V and 5 bases from J, the junction kept 6 bases outside the gene matches. CDR1 and CDR2 (germline): MDHEN, SYDVKM. The CDR3 is CASSSRQGGDNEQFF. CDR3 nucleotide sequence: TGTGCCAGCAGTTCGCGACAGGGGGGGGACAATGAGCAGTTCTTC.

The chain links TRBV10-3 to TRBJ1-2; 7 nucleotides match TRBD1. Germline V gene lookup returns CDR1 ENHRY and CDR2 SYGVKD. With V trimmed by 5 bases and J by 6 bases, 9 bases remained unmatched. The CDR3 has 14 residues. CDR3 residues: CAISYQGVKDGYTF. CDR3 nucleotides: TGTGCCATCAGTTACCAGGGGGTAAAGGATGGCTACACCTTC.

The chain employs TRBV18 and TRBJ1-2; maybe TRBD1 (6 bases). The CDR3 has 15 amino acids. The ends were cut back, 1 base at V and 6 bases at J, with 15 bases in the middle. Germline assignment: CDR1 KGHSH and CDR2 LQKENI. The CDR3 protein is CASSPQQGKKDGYTF. The CDR3 DNA follows: TGTGCCAGCTCACCACAACAGGGTAAAAAGGATGGCTACACCTTC.

The rearrangement links TRBV3-1 (or the pseudogene TRBV3-2) to TRBJ1-5; the match to TRBD1 covers 8 bases. The V gene's germline CDR1 is LGHDT and CDR2 YNNKEL (reference sequence). V was pared by 5 bases and J by 7 bases, with 7 bases of the junction left unmatched. The CDR3 has 14 amino acids. CDR3: CASSSGQGPQPQHF. The CDR3 region has the DNA TGTGCCAGCAGCTCAGGACAGGGACCCCAGCCCCAGCATTTT.

The chain recombines TRBV6-6 with TRBJ1-3; TRBD1 matches at 7 bases. This CDR3 has 16 amino acids. Trimming at V came to 8 bases and at J to 1 base, leaving 11 bases not matched to a gene. Germline CDR1 reads MNHNY; CDR2 reads SVGAGI (reference sequence). DNA of the CDR3: TGTGCCAGCTCTAACCTTAAACAGGGGTCTGGAAACACCATATATTTT. Translating it yields CASSNLKQGSGNTIYF.

V and J are TRBV7-8 and TRBJ2-3; tentative D call: TRBD2 (5 bases). Germline lookup yields CDR1 SGHVS and CDR2 FQNEAQ. Trimming removed 1 base from V and 0 bases from J, with 17 bases in between. CDR3 length equals 18 residues. The CDR3 protein is CASSLEWLGGRSTDTQYF. CDR3 coding DNA: TGTGCCAGCAGCTTAGAGTGGTTAGGCGGGCGAAGCACAGATACGCAGTATTTT.

The chain has TRBV5-1 and TRBJ2-1; 14 bases are a match to TRBD2. The CDR3 runs 17 residues. CDR1 and CDR2 (germline): SGHRS, YFSETQ. The V gene end was trimmed by 4 bases and the J gene end by 5 bases; junction bases not matched to a gene: 8. In DNA, the CDR3 is TGCGCCAGCAGCCTTGGACTAGCGGGGGGCCTTCACAATGAGCAGTTCTTC. Protein product: CASSLGLAGGLHNEQFF.

This chain uses TRBV6-2 or TRBV6-3 with TRBJ2-7, with TRBD1 matching over 7 bases. After removal of 5 bases from V and 4 bases from J, the junction contained 14 bases not matched to a gene. There are 16 residues in the CDR3. Germline V gives CDR1 MNHEY, CDR2 SVGEGT. DNA for the CDR3: TGTGCCAGCAGTCACACCCTGTTCCGGGACAGTTACGAGCAGTACGTC. Its protein is CASSHTLFRDSYEQYV.

This chain joins TRBV5-1 and TRBJ1-1; 7 nucleotides match TRBD1. The germline V gene encodes CDR1 SGHRS and CDR2 YFSETQ. The CDR3 runs to 14 residues. Germline trimming cut 2 bases from V and 4 bases from J; bases unmatched to any gene: 5. The CDR3 reads CASSLTGEATEAFF. CDR3 in DNA: TGCGCCAGCAGCTTAACAGGGGAGGCCACTGAAGCTTTCTTT.

The V and J genes are TRBV11-2 and TRBJ1-5, with 9 bases matching TRBD1. The CDR3 has 17 residues. Germline CDR1 and CDR2: SGHAT and FQNNGV. V shed 1 base, J shed 7 bases, and the junction held 11 bases outside the gene matches. CDR3 DNA: TGTGCCAGCAGCTTAGGTCGGGGGACAGGGCGGGACCAGCCCCAGCATTTT. Protein: CASSLGRGTGRDQPQHF.

V is TRBV19 and J is TRBJ2-2; 11 bases match TRBD1. Germline V lookup: CDR1 LNHDA, CDR2 SQIVND (reference sequence). The CDR3 extends over 16 amino acids. Trimming took 5 bases from V and 2 from J; bases not matched to a gene: 4. In DNA form, the CDR3 reads TGTGCCAGTAGTTGGACAGGGGGCGGAAACACCGGGGAGCTGTTTTTT. Translating gives CASSWTGGGNTGELFF.